This TCR beta chain was identified in a study of T cell repertoires in cytomegalovirus infection. Findings of the study overall: What dominated the ex vivo response were HLA-C-restricted CMV-specific TCR beta clonotypes.

TCRdb reprocessed the reads via MiXCR and lists one record per CDR3 protein. This sample has over 250,000 distinct CDR3 sequences, with around 25% found just once. The germline V gene has CDR1 MDHEN and CDR2 SYDVKM. The V segment lost 1 base and the J segment 5 bases; nucleotides outside the gene matches: 22. This CDR3 comprises 20 residues. A remark on this clonotype: Its antigen is unidentified.

This TCR derives from a human donor in good health (CMV status not recorded). Some clones in this sample may be carry-over from other donors' samples. The V and J genes are TRBV28 and TRBJ1-2; 7 bases map to TRBD1. Sequencing input: PBMCs. Here the CDR3 reads CASSLLYGGQAFGLGYGYTF. The CDR3 DNA follows: TGTGCCAGCAGTTTATTATATGGAGGACAGGCCTTCGGGTTAGGATATGGCTACACCTTC.